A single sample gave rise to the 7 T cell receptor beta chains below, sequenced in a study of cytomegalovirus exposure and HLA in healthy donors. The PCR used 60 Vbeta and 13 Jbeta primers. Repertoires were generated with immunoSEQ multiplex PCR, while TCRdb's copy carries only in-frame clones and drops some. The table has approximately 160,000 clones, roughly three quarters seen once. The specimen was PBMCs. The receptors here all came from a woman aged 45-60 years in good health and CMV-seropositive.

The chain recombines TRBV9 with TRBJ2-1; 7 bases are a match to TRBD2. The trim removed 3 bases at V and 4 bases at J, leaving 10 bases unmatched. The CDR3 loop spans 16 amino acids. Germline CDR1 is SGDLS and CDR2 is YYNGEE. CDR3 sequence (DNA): TGTGCCAGCAGCGCTTCATTTGGACTAGTTTACAATGAGCAGTTCTTC. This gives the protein CASSASFGLVYNEQFF.

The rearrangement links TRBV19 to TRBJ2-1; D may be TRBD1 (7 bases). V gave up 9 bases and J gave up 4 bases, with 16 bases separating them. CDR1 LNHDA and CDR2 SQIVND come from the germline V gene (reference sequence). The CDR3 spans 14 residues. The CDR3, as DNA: TGTGCCAGCACTTGGCGGGGACAGTACAATGAGCAGTTCTTC. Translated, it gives CASTWRGQYNEQFF.

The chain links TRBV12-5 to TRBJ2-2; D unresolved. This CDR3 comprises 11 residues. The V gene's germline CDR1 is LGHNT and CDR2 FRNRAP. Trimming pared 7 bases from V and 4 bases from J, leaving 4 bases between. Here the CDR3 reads CASALTGELFF. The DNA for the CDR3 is TGTGCTAGTGCTCTCACCGGGGAGCTGTTTTTT.

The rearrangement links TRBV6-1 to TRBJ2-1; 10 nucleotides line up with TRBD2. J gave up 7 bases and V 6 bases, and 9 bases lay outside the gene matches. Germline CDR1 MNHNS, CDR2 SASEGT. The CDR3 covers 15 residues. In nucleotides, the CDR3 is TGTGCCAGCAGGAGTCTAGCGGGAGTGCGAAATGAGCAGTTCTTC. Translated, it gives CASRSLAGVRNEQFF.

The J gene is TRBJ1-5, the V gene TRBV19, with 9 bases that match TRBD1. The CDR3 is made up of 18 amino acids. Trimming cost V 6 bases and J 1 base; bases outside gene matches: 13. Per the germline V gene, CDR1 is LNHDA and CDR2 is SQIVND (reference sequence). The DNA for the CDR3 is TGTGCCAGTAGCATTTCCCGATGGGACAGGGTGAGCAATCAGCCCCAGCATTTT. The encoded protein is CASSISRWDRVSNQPQHF.

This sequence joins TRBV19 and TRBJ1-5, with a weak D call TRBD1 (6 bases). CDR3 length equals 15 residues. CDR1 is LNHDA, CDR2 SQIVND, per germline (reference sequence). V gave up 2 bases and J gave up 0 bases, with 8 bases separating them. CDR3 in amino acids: CASSISRGSNQPQHF. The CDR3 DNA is TGTGCCAGTAGTATATCCAGGGGTAGCAATCAGCCCCAGCATTTT.

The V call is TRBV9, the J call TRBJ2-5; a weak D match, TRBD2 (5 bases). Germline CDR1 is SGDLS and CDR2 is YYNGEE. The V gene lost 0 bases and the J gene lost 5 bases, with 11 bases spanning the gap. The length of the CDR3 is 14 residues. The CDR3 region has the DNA TGTGCCAGCAGCGTAGATCTGGGCGGGGAGACCCAGTACTTC. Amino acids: CASSVDLGGETQYF. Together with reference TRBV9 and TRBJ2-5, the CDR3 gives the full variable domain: DSGVTQTPKHLITATGQRVTLRCSPRSGDLSVYWYQQSLDQGLQFLIQYYNGEERAKGNILERFSAQQFPDLHSELNLSSLELGDSALYFCASSVDLGGETQYFGPGTRLLVL.